These 4 T cell receptor beta chains originate from one sample sequenced in a study of shared clonotypes between healthy human individuals. CD45RO-negative, CCR7-selected cells formed the naive CD8 fraction, which excluded terminally differentiated effector memory CD45RA+ cells. Profiled with immunoSEQ multiplex PCR; TCRdb holds only in-frame clones, not every one. The sample includes about 1,800,000 clones, about 95% of them seen just once. Source material: naive CD8+ T cells sorted from blood. The receptors shown here come from a man aged 18 to 29 in good health.

V and J are TRBV2 and TRBJ1-1; D is uncertain. V was trimmed by 8 bases and J by 3 bases, leaving 4 bases between them. The CDR3 sequence is 10 residues long. Germline lookup yields CDR1 SNHLY and CDR2 FYNNEI. Here the CDR3 DNA reads TGTGCCAGCTGGTACACTGAAGCTTTCTTT. Its translation is CASWYTEAFF.

This chain uses TRBV7-9 with TRBJ1-1; D perhaps matches TRBD1 (6 bases). CDR1 and CDR2 from the germline V gene are SEHNR and FQNEAQ (reference sequence). The CDR3 sequence is 15 residues long. V shed 4 bases and J shed 3 bases, with 15 bases lying between them. CDR3: CASSSNRVEDTEAFF. The DNA of the CDR3 is TGTGCCAGCAGCTCAAACAGGGTGGAGGACACTGAAGCTTTCTTT.

The count of this clone is one. V gene TRBV7-9 combines with J gene TRBJ2-7; TRBD2 is a possible D gene (5 bases). Germline values: CDR1 SEHNR, CDR2 FQNEAQ (reference sequence). This CDR3 contains 14 residues. V was shortened by 5 bases and J by 7 bases, with 18 bases between the two germline ends. In DNA form, the CDR3 reads TGTGCCAGCAGCCCTCCGGTGCCCTCGGGGGAGCAGTACTTC. Translation: CASSPPVPSGEQYF.

The rearrangement joins TRBV4-3 to TRBJ2-7; D is undetermined. The CDR3 loop spans 15 amino acids. The ends were cut back, 0 bases at V and 2 bases at J, with 11 bases in the middle. Germline-derived CDR1 and CDR2 are LGHNA and YSLEER. This CDR3 reads CASSQDSSLTYEQYF. CDR3 coding DNA: TGCGCCAGCAGCCAAGATTCGAGCCTTACCTACGAGCAGTACTTC.